The source of this T cell receptor beta chain is a study of siplizumab effects on memory and regulatory T cells. V was trimmed by 6 bases and J by 2 bases, leaving 13 bases between them. This CDR3 is 14 amino acids long. The germline V gene encodes CDR1 MNHEY and CDR2 SVGAGI. The repertoire was sequenced with immunoSEQ multiplex PCR; TCRdb's copy has only in-frame clones and lacks some. The data contain just under 85,000 clones, around 90% of them singletons. This receptor was taken from a human donor in good health. Sample: Tregs sorted from blood. The chain has TRBV6-5 and TRBJ1-1; D is uncertain. The CDR3 sequence: CASRWTWENTEAFF. The CDR3 DNA reads as TGTGCCAGCAGATGGACCTGGGAAAACACTGAAGCTTTCTTT.